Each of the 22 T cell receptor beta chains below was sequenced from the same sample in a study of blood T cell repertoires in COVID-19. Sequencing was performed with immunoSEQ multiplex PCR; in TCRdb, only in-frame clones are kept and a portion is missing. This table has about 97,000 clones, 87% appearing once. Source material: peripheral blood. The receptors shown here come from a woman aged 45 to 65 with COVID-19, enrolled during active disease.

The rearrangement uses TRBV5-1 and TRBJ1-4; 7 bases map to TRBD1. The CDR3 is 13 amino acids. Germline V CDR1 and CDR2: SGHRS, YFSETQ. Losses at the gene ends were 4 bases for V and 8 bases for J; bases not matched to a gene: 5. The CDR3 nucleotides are TGCGCCAGCAGCGATCAGGGGGGAGAAAAACTGTTTTTT. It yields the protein CASSDQGGEKLFF.

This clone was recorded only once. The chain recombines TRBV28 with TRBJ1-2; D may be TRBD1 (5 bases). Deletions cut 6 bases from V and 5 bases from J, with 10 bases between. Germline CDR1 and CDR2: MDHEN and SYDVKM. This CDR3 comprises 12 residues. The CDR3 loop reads CASRKTGYGYTF. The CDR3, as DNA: TGTGCCAGCAGAAAAACAGGTTATGGCTACACCTTC.

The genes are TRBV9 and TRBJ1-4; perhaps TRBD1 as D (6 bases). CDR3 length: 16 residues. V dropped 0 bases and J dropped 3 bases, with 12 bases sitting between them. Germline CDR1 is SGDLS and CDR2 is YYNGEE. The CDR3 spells CASSVAQGPANEKLFF. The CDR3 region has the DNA TGTGCCAGCAGCGTAGCACAGGGACCGGCTAATGAAAAACTGTTTTTT. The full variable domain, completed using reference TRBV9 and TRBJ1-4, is DSGVTQTPKHLITATGQRVTLRCSPRSGDLSVYWYQQSLDQGLQFLIQYYNGEERAKGNILERFSAQQFPDLHSELNLSSLELGDSALYFCASSVAQGPANEKLFFGSGTQLSVL.

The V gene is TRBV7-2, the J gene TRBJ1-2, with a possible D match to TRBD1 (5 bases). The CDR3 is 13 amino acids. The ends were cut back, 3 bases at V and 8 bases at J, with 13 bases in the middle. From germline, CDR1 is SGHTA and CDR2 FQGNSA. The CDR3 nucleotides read TGTGCCAGCAGCTTCCAAGGGGTGGAGGGCTACACCTTC. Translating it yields CASSFQGVEGYTF.

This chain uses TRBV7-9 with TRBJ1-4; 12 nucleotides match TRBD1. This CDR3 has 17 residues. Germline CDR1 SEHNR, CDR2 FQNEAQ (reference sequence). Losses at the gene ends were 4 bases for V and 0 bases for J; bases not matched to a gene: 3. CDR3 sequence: CASSSGTGGTTNEKLFF. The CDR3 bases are TGTGCCAGCAGCTCAGGGACAGGGGGCACAACTAATGAAAAACTGTTTTTT.

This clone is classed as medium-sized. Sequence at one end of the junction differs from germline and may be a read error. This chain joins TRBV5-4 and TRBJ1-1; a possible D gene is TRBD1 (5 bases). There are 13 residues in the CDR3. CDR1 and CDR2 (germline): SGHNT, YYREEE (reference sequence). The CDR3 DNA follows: TGTGCCAGCAGATTGGGGGGGGACACTGAAGCTTTCTTT. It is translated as CASRLGGDTEAFF.

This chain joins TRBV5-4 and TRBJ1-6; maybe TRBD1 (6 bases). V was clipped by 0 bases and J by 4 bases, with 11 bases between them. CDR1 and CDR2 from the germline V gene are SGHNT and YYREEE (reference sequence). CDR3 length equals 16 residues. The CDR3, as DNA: TGTGCCAGCAGCTTGGGGGCAGGGGATTATAATTCACCCCTCCACTTT. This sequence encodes CASSLGAGDYNSPLHF.

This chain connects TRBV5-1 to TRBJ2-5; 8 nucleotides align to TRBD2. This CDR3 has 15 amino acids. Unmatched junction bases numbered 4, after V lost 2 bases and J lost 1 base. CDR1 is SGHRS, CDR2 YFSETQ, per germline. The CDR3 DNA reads TGCGCCAGCAGCTTAGCGGGGGCCTCCCAAGAGACCCAGTACTTC. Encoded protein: CASSLAGASQETQYF.

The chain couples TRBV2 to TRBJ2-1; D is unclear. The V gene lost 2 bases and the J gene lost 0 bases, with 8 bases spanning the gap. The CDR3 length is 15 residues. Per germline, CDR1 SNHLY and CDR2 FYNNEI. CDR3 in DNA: TGTGCCAGCAGTGAAAACCTGAGCTCCTACAATGAGCAGTTCTTC. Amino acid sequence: CASSENLSSYNEQFF.

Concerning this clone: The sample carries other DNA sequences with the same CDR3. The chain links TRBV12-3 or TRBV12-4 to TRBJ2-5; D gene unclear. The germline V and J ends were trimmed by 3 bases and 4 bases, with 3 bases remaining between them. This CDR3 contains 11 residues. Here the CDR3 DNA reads TGTGCCAGCAGTTTCGGAGAGACCCAGTACTTC. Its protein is CASSFGETQYF.

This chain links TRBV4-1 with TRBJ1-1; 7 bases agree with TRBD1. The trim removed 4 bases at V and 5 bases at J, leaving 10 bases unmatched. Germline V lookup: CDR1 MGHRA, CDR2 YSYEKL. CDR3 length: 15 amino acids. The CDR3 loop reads CASSLTGADETEAFF. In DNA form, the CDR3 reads TGCGCCAGCAGCCTTACAGGGGCGGATGAGACTGAAGCTTTCTTT.

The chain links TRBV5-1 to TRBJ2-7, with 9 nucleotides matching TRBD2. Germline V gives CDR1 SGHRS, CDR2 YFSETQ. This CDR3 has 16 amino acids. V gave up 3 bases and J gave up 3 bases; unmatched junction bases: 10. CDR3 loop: CASSSEFSGGFYEQYF. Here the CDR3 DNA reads TGCGCCAGCAGCTCGGAATTTAGCGGGGGATTCTACGAGCAGTACTTC.

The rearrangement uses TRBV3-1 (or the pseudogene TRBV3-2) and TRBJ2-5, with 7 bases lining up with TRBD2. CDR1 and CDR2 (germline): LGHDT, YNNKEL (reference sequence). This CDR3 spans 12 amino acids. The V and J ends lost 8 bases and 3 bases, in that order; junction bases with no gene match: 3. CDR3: CASGGREETQYF. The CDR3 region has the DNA TGTGCCAGCGGGGGGAGGGAAGAGACCCAGTACTTC.

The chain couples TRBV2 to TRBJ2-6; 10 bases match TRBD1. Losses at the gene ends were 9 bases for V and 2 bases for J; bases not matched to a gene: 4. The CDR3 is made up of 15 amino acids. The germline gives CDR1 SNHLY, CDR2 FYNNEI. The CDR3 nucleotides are TGTGCCAGTGGACAGGGGGTCGCTGGGGCCAACGTCCTGACTTTC. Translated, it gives CASGQGVAGANVLTF.

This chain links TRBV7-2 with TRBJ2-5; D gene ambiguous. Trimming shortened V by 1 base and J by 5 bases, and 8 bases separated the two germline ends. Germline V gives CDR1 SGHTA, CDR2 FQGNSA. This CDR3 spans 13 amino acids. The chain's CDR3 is CASSLEFRETQYF. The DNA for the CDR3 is TGTGCCAGCAGCTTAGAGTTTCGGGAGACCCAGTACTTC.

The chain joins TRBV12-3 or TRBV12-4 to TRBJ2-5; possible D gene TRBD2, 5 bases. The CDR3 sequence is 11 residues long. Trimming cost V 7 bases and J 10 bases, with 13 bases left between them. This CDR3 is CASNLLGIQYF. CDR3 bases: TGTGCCAGCAACCTACTAGGGATCCAGTACTTC.

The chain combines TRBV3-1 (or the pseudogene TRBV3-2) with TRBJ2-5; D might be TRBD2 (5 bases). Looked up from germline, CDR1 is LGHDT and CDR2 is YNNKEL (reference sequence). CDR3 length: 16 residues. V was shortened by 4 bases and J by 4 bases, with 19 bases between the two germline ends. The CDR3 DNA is TGTGCCAGCAGCCTCCGGGGAAGTGGTCTACGAGAGACCCAGTACTTC. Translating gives CASSLRGSGLRETQYF.

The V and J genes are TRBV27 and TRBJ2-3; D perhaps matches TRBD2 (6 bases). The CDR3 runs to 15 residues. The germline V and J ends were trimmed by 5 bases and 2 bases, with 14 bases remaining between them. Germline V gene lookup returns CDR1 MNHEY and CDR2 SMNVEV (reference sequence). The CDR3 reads CASSQGGTNTDTQYF. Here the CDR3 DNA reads TGTGCCAGCAGTCAGGGCGGGACCAACACAGATACGCAGTATTTT.

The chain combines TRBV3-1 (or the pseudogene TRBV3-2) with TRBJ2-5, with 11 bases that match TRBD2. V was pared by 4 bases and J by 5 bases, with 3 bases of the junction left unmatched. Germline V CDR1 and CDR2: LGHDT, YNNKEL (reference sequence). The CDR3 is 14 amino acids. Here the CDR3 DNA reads TGTGCCAGCAGCCTTAGCGGGGGGGCCGAGACCCAGTACTTC. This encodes CASSLSGGAETQYF.

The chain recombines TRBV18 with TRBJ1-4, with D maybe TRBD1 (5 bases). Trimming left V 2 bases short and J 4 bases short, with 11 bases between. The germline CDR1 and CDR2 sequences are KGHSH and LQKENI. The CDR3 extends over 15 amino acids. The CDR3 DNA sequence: TGTGCCAGCTCACCAGTGGGGCAGAATAATGAAAAACTGTTTTTT. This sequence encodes CASSPVGQNNEKLFF.

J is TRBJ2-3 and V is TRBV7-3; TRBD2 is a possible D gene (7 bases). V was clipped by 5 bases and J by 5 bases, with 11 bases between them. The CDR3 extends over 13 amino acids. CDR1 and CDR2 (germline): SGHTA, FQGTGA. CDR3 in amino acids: CASSPGGLDTQYF. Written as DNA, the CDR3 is TGTGCCAGCAGCCCGGGGGGCCTAGATACGCAGTATTTT.

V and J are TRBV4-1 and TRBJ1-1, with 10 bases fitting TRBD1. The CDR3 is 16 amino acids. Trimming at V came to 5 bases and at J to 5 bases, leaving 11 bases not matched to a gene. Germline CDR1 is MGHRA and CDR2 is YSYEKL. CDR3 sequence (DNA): TGCGCCAGCAGCTCAGCTAGGGACAGGGGCCGGACTGAAGCTTTCTTT. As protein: CASSSARDRGRTEAFF.